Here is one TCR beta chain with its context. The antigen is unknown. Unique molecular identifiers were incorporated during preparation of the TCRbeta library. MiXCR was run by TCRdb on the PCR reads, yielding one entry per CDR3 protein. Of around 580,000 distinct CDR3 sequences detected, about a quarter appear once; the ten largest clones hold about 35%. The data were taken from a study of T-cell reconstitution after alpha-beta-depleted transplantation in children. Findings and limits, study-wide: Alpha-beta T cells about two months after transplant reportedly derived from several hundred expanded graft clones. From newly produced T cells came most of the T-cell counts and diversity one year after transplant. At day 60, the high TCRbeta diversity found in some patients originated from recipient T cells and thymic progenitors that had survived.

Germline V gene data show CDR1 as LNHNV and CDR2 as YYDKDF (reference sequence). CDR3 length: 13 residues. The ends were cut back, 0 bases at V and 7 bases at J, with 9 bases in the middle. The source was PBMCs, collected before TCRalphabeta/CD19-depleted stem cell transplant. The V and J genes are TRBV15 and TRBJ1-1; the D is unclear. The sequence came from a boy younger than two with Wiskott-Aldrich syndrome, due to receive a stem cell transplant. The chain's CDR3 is CATSRDAAHEAFF. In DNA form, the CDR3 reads TGTGCCACCAGCAGAGATGCCGCTCATGAAGCTTTCTTT.